The 14 T cell receptor beta chains in this list originate from one sample, sequenced in a study of identical twins. TCRdb reprocessed the 5' RACE reads via MiXCR and lists one record per CDR3 protein. Of 540,000 or so distinct CDR3 sequences in the sample, 20% to 25% were seen once. The same sample was also used in a study of yellow fever vaccine responses in identical twins.

The sample taken for sequencing was CD4+ T cells sorted from blood. The receptors stem from a woman under 30 in good health.

V is TRBV7-9 and J is TRBJ1-1, with D possibly TRBD1 on 5 matching bases. Trimming left V 5 bases short and J 0 bases short, with 16 bases between. The germline V gene has CDR1 SEHNR and CDR2 FQNEAQ (reference sequence). This CDR3 region has 16 residues. CDR3: CASSPSRGAVNTEAFF. CDR3 DNA: TGTGCCAGCAGCCCTTCAAGGGGAGCGGTGAACACTGAAGCTTTCTTT.

This clonotype was detected a few times. J is TRBJ2-7 and V is TRBV5-1, with TRBD1 as a possible D gene (6 bases). The CDR3 runs to 18 residues. V lost 0 bases to trimming and J lost 4 bases, with 23 bases between them. Germline CDR1 SGHRS, CDR2 YFSETQ. The CDR3 spells CASSLAFTTGEGSYEQYF. CDR3 coding DNA: TGCGCCAGCAGCTTGGCTTTTACGACAGGCGAGGGAAGTTACGAGCAGTACTTC.

This clonotype was detected a few times. This sequence joins TRBV25-1 and TRBJ1-2; 7 bases line up with TRBD1. V lost 0 bases and J lost 5; bases outside the gene matches: 9. The CDR3 contains 16 residues. Germline V gives CDR1 MGHDK, CDR2 SYGVNS. The CDR3 sequence: CASSEYRGTGEYGYTF. The DNA of the CDR3 is TGTGCCAGCAGTGAATACAGGGGCACAGGGGAATATGGCTACACCTTC.

The genes are TRBV7-9 and TRBJ2-5, with TRBD2 matching over 7 bases. In germline, CDR1 is SEHNR, CDR2 FQNEAQ (reference sequence). The CDR3 extends over 15 amino acids. Germline trimming cut 2 bases from V and 4 bases from J; bases unmatched to any gene: 7. CDR3 nucleotide sequence: TGTGCCAGCAGCTTACCTGGGGGGGGTACAGAGACCCAGTACTTC. Amino acid sequence: CASSLPGGGTETQYF.

The chain uses TRBV4-1 and TRBJ2-2; no clear D. This CDR3 has 13 residues. CDR1 is MGHRA, CDR2 YSYEKL, per germline. V lost 2 bases and J lost 6, with 7 bases in between. The CDR3 loop is CASSQRAPGELFF. For the CDR3, the DNA is TGCGCCAGCAGCCAAAGAGCCCCCGGGGAGCTGTTTTTT.

This clonotype was seen a few times. The J gene is TRBJ2-3, the V gene TRBV5-1; D not resolved. Germline V gene sequence: CDR1 SGHRS, CDR2 YFSETQ. V dropped 0 bases and J dropped 4 bases, with 9 bases sitting between them. The CDR3 contains 14 residues. The CDR3 sequence: CASSLGSSADTQYF. The CDR3 nucleotides read TGCGCCAGCAGCTTGGGGAGTTCGGCAGATACGCAGTATTTT.

V gene TRBV20-1 combines with J gene TRBJ1-1, with TRBD1 identical over 7 bases. With 1 base clipped from V and 0 bases from J, the junction kept 5 bases outside the gene matches. Germline CDR1 and CDR2: DFQATT and SNEGSKA (reference sequence). The CDR3 is 15 residues long. As DNA, the CDR3 is TGCAGTGCTAGAGGACAGGGACGAATGAACACTGAAGCTTTCTTT. Translating it yields CSARGQGRMNTEAFF.

The chain employs TRBV12-3 or TRBV12-4 and TRBJ2-1, with TRBD2 identical over 10 bases. The CDR3 is 15 amino acids. After removal of 7 bases from V and 5 bases from J, the junction contained 8 bases not matched to a gene. This chain's CDR3 is CASIDPGLANNEQFF. CDR3 DNA sequence: TGTGCCAGCATCGACCCGGGACTAGCGAACAATGAGCAGTTCTTC.

This clonotype was counted between two and nine times. The chain combines TRBV29-1 with TRBJ2-1; 8 bases align to TRBD2. The CDR3 is 14 residues long. Germline trimming cut 5 bases from V and 5 bases from J; bases unmatched to any gene: 8. CDR1 SQVTM and CDR2 ANQGSEA come from the germline V gene. CDR3 residues: CSVISGGPNNEQFF. The CDR3 nucleotides are TGCAGCGTTATTTCGGGAGGGCCGAACAATGAGCAGTTCTTC.

This clonotype has ten or more counts. The chain uses TRBV12-3 or TRBV12-4 and TRBJ2-2; TRBD1 is a possible D gene (5 bases). CDR3 length: 15 amino acids. The ends were cut back, 2 bases at V and 2 bases at J, with 9 bases in the middle. CDR3 nucleotides: TGTGCCAGCAGTTTAAGTCAGGGCAACACCGGGGAGCTGTTTTTT. As protein: CASSLSQGNTGELFF.

Only a few counts were recorded for this clonotype. The chain employs TRBV6-1 and TRBJ1-4; no firm D call. Trimming removed 6 bases from V and 4 bases from J, with 12 bases in between. The CDR3 is 14 residues long. The germline V gene encodes CDR1 MNHNS and CDR2 SASEGT. The CDR3 sequence is CASSRGPNNEKLFF. CDR3 nucleotides: TGTGCCAGCAGCCGTGGACCGAATAATGAAAAACTGTTTTTT.

The genes are TRBV12-3 or TRBV12-4 and TRBJ2-7; D is ambiguous. Trimming stripped 7 bases from V and 4 bases from J, with 14 bases between. This CDR3 has 13 amino acids. CDR3 protein: CASTGRTEYEQYF. CDR3 nucleotide sequence: TGTGCCAGCACCGGAAGGACGGAATACGAGCAGTACTTC.

This clonotype came up a few times. This rearrangement joins TRBV12-3 or TRBV12-4 to TRBJ2-7; 11 nucleotides align to TRBD2. The CDR3 has 13 residues. With V trimmed by 9 bases and J by 2 bases, 3 bases remained unmatched. The CDR3 DNA follows: TGTGCCAGTGGGACTAGCGGTCCCTACGAGCAGTACTTC. It translates to CASGTSGPYEQYF.

This clonotype appeared a few times. The chain has TRBV4-1 and TRBJ1-4, with 7 bases lining up with TRBD1. Germline V gives CDR1 MGHRA, CDR2 YSYEKL. Trimming removed 1 base from V and 3 bases from J; junction bases left unmatched: 2. This CDR3 is 15 amino acids long. The CDR3 spells CASSQVGTANEKLFF. CDR3 in DNA: TGCGCCAGCAGCCAAGTGGGGACAGCTAATGAAAAACTGTTTTTT.